What follows is one T cell receptor (beta chain) and its context. The authors' processing: Cell counts per sample came from amplifying reference gene primers. Sequenced by immunoSEQ multiplex PCR; TCRdb stores in-frame clones only, minus some. D and trimming were read from the DNA, whereas the V and J calls and clone size are those reported in that table. The table includes about 210,000 clones, around 80% detected once. The sample originates from a study of blood T cell repertoires in COVID-19. Study as a whole: Donors in the United States, Italy and Spain gave samples during acute or convalescent COVID-19.

This CDR3 is 14 amino acids long. Looked up from germline, CDR1 is GTSNPN and CDR2 is SVGIG (reference sequence). V gave up 2 bases and J gave up 5 bases; unmatched junction bases: 5. Sample: peripheral blood. The clonotype comes from a woman aged 40-49 years with acute or convalescent COVID-19. The J gene is TRBJ2-1, the V gene TRBV30; 8 bases match TRBD2. The CDR3 bases are TGTGCCTGGAGTCGGGTCGGGGGGGACAATGAGCAGTTCTTC. This sequence encodes CAWSRVGGDNEQFF.